The 18 T cell receptor beta chains reported below all come from one sample, sequenced in a study of cytomegalovirus exposure and HLA in healthy donors (dated by TCRdb to between 2016 and 2019). The library came from the immunoSEQ multiplex PCR assay. The multiplex PCR relied on a mix of 60 forward primers for TCR Vbeta segments and 13 reverse primers for TCR Jbeta segments. The clones in this table, taken by TCRdb from immuneACCESS, are in-frame only. Not every clone is retained; where verified, under half of the shortfall comes from an unresolved V gene, and the cause of the rest is unknown. This sample is represented by 120,000 to 150,000 clones; roughly 86% of them were singletons. More than 2.5% of the sample lies in the top ten. Sequencing input: PBMCs. Every receptor here comes from a man between 18 and 29 years old in good health and CMV-seropositive.

The CDR3 here is CASSLANEQFF. The CDR3 nucleotides are TGCGCCAGCAGCTTGGCTAATGAGCAGTTCTTC. The chain carries TRBV5-1 and TRBJ2-1; D gene ambiguous. The CDR3 sequence is 11 residues long. The germline CDR1 and CDR2 sequences are SGHRS and YFSETQ. V gave up 0 bases and J gave up 7 bases, with 2 bases separating them.

V gene TRBV28 combines with J gene TRBJ1-2; 8 nucleotides align to TRBD1. V lost 7 bases and J lost 8; bases outside the gene matches: 15. Germline-derived CDR1 and CDR2 are MDHEN and SYDVKM. The CDR3 sequence is 15 residues long. CDR3 region: CASTSGGTDFRGYTF. In DNA, the CDR3 is TGTGCCAGCACCTCAGGGGGCACCGATTTCAGGGGCTACACCTTC.

This sequence joins TRBV6-5 and TRBJ1-2, with a tentative D call TRBD1 (5 bases). This CDR3 spans 15 amino acids. Trimming left V 0 bases short and J 2 bases short, with 10 bases between. CDR1 is MNHEY, CDR2 SVGAGI, per germline. The CDR3 is CASSYSNRKNYGYTF. DNA for the CDR3: TGTGCCAGCAGTTACTCGAACAGGAAGAACTATGGCTACACCTTC.

This chain connects TRBV25-1 to TRBJ2-7; a weak D match, TRBD1 (5 bases). Trimming stripped 3 bases from V and 2 bases from J, with 5 bases between. CDR1 is MGHDK, CDR2 SYGVNS, per germline. The CDR3 contains 12 residues. For the CDR3, the DNA is TGTGCCAGCAGTGAGACAGCCTACGAGCAGTACTTC. It yields the protein CASSETAYEQYF.

The V gene is TRBV19, the J gene TRBJ1-2, with D possibly matching TRBD1 (5 bases). CDR1 and CDR2 (germline): LNHDA, SQIVND (reference sequence). This CDR3 has 15 amino acids. Trimming removed 7 bases at V and 4 bases at J, with 19 bases between. In DNA, the CDR3 is TGTGCCAGTACCCCGGGCCCAGACAGACTCTATGGCTACACCTTC. Its translation is CASTPGPDRLYGYTF.

The CDR3 coding sequence is TGTGCCAGCAGCTTGGGGGGGCTAGGCGGTACCGGGGAGCTGTTTTTT. Its protein product is CASSLGGLGGTGELFF. The J gene is TRBJ2-2, the V gene TRBV5-4, with D perhaps matching TRBD1 (6 bases). The germline V gene has CDR1 SGHNT and CDR2 YYREEE (reference sequence). CDR3 length: 16 residues. Trimming took 0 bases from V and 5 from J, leaving 14 bases between them.

CDR3 DNA: TGTGCCACCTCATGGGGGGATTTTCTTTCCACTGAAGCTTTCTTT. Amino acid sequence: CATSWGDFLSTEAFF. This chain links TRBV19 with TRBJ1-1; D possibly corresponds to TRBD1 (5 bases). V lost 10 bases and J 4 bases, leaving 22 bases between the germline ends. The CDR3 is 15 residues long. Germline CDR1 reads LNHDA; CDR2 reads SQIVND (reference sequence).

The rearrangement links TRBV5-4 to TRBJ2-5; TRBD2 matches 11 bases. This CDR3 spans 17 amino acids. V lost 4 bases, J lost 2 bases, and 10 bases stayed unmatched. In germline, CDR1 is SGHNT, CDR2 YYREEE (reference sequence). CDR3 in DNA: TGTGCCAGCAGCCAAATACCGGGACTAGCGGTACAAGAGACCCAGTACTTC. It yields the protein CASSQIPGLAVQETQYF.

The chain joins TRBV14 to TRBJ1-3, with D hard to call. The CDR3 is 15 amino acids. V was clipped by 0 bases and J by 0 bases, with 6 bases between them. Germline CDR1 reads SGHDN; CDR2 reads FVKESK. The CDR3 DNA sequence: TGTGCCAGCAGCCAAGAGGACTTCTCTGGAAACACCATATATTTT. This codes for CASSQEDFSGNTIYF. The entire variable domain, with the rest obtained from reference TRBV14 and TRBJ1-3, is as follows: EAGVTQFPSHSVIEKGQTVTLRCDPISGHDNLYWYRRVMGKEIKFLLHFVKESKQDESGMPNNRFLAERTGGTYSTLKVQPAELEDSGVYFCASSQEDFSGNTIYFGEGSWLTVV.

The V call is TRBV6-1, the J call TRBJ1-2, with 9 bases that match TRBD1. The CDR3 consists of 14 residues. The ends lost 2 bases at V and 7 bases at J; junction bases unmatched: 5. Germline V gene data show CDR1 as MNHNS and CDR2 as SASEGT. In DNA form, the CDR3 reads TGTGCCAGCAGTGAACACAGGGGGCTCGGTGGCTACACCTTC. Translated: CASSEHRGLGGYTF.

V is TRBV7-2 and J is TRBJ1-5, with a tentative D call TRBD1 (5 bases). CDR1 SGHTA and CDR2 FQGNSA come from the germline V gene. This CDR3 comprises 15 residues. The V end lost 5 bases, the J end lost 4 bases, and 15 bases lay between the germline ends. The CDR3 sequence is CASSRQGAGNQPQHF. CDR3 sequence (DNA): TGTGCCAGCAGCCGACAAGGGGCGGGAAATCAGCCCCAGCATTTT.

The DNA of the CDR3 is TGTGCCAGTACCTCCCGGGAGAACACCGGGGAGCTGTTTTTT. Amino acid sequence: CASTSRENTGELFF. The chain couples TRBV19 to TRBJ2-2; maybe TRBD2 (5 bases). The ends were cut back, 7 bases at V and 1 base at J, with 10 bases in the middle. CDR1 and CDR2 from the germline V gene are LNHDA and SQIVND (reference sequence). The CDR3 length is 14 residues.

This chain joins TRBV12-2 and TRBJ2-5; the table's D call TRBD2 went unverified against the DNA. TRBV12-2 is tagged as a pseudogene. This CDR3 is built from 15 residues. CDR3 coding DNA: TGTGCAAGTCGCTTGCTAGCGGGAGGGCCCTCGGCCCAGTACTTC. Its translation: CASRLLAGGPSAQYF.

The chain links TRBV5-4 to TRBJ2-5, with 10 bases lining up with TRBD1. The CDR3 loop spans 16 amino acids. V was pared by 6 bases and J by 4 bases, with 12 bases of the junction left unmatched. CDR1 and CDR2 from the germline V gene are SGHNT and YYREEE (reference sequence). The DNA of the CDR3 is TGTGCCAGCATGGGGGACAGGGGAAAGGGAGGAGAGACCCAGTACTTC. It specifies CASMGDRGKGGETQYF.

The chain is built from TRBV28 and TRBJ1-3, with D tentatively TRBD1 (6 bases). Trimming pared 3 bases from V and 3 bases from J, leaving 15 bases between. The CDR3 sequence is 16 residues long. CDR1 MDHEN and CDR2 SYDVKM come from the germline V gene. The chain's CDR3 is CASSLGARFDGNTIYF. The CDR3 DNA reads as TGTGCCAGCAGTTTGGGGGCTAGGTTCGATGGAAACACCATATATTTT.

This chain uses TRBV28 with TRBJ2-7, with 10 bases lining up with TRBD1. Germline CDR1 is MDHEN and CDR2 is SYDVKM. The CDR3 has 15 residues. J was trimmed by 2 bases and V by 3 bases; bases with no gene match: 4. CDR3 bases: TGTGCCAGCAGTTTGACGGGACAGGGGACCTACGAGCAGTACTTC. Its protein is CASSLTGQGTYEQYF.

This clone was observed a handful of times. The chain links TRBV7-2 to TRBJ2-7; TRBD2 might be the D (5 bases). V lost 8 bases to trimming and J lost 0 bases, with 11 bases between them. The CDR3 totals 13 residues. Germline CDR1 and CDR2: SGHTA and FQGNSA. CDR3 DNA sequence: TGTGCCAGCGGCGAGCGGAGCTCCTACGAGCAGTACTTC. It encodes CASGERSSYEQYF.

V gene TRBV7-9 combines with J gene TRBJ2-2; the D is unclear. The length of the CDR3 is 14 residues. The V end lost 1 base, the J end lost 6 bases, and 9 bases lay between the germline ends. CDR1 is SEHNR, CDR2 FQNEAQ, per germline (reference sequence). The CDR3 DNA reads TGTGCCAGCAGCTTAGATAATATAGCCGGGGAGCTGTTTTTT. It encodes CASSLDNIAGELFF.